This TCR beta chain was identified in a study of control samples from healthy donors and cancer patients. CDR3 size: 15 residues. Between the trimmed V and J ends, which lost 6 bases and 8 bases, there was a span of 21 bases. Germline CDR1 MGHRA, CDR2 YSYEKL. Clones were sequenced by immunoSEQ multiplex PCR, and TCRdb holds only the in-frame ones, with some missing. The repertoire consists of 130,000 or so clones, with approximately 94% occurring once and the leading ten covering 13%. The chain has TRBV4-1 and TRBJ2-3; tentative D call: TRBD2 (5 bases). The TCR comes from a man in his forties or fifties in good health. Sequencing used blood. CDR3 protein: CASSIEAGVGGTQYF. Written as DNA, the CDR3 is TGCGCCAGCAGTATCGAGGCGGGCGTTGGAGGTACGCAGTATTTT.